These 8 T cell receptor beta chains originate from one sample sequenced in a study of cytomegalovirus exposure and HLA in healthy donors. 60 Vbeta and 13 Jbeta primers were used in PCR. Sequencing was performed with immunoSEQ multiplex PCR; in TCRdb, only in-frame clones are kept and a portion is missing. The sample has roughly 80,000 clones, about four fifths seen once. Input material: PBMCs. The origin of the receptors is a woman aged 25-40 years in good health and CMV-seronegative.

This clone has just a few counts. J is TRBJ1-3 and V is TRBV2, with TRBD1 as a possible D gene (5 bases). Looked up from germline, CDR1 is SNHLY and CDR2 is FYNNEI. CDR3 size: 14 residues. Trimming stripped 4 bases from V and 8 bases from J, with 15 bases between. As DNA, the CDR3 is TGTGCCAGCAGTGTTGTGGTCAGGGAAGACACCATATATTTT. Translation: CASSVVVREDTIYF.

This chain connects TRBV19 to TRBJ1-2; TRBD1 matches at 7 bases. The CDR3 sequence is 14 residues long. V lost 6 bases to trimming and J lost 2 bases; unmatched junction nucleotides: 6. CDR1 is LNHDA and CDR2 is SQIVND in the germline V gene (reference sequence). The CDR3, as DNA: TGTGCCAGTAGGTTTCGGACAGGAAACTATGGCTACACCTTC. Its translation: CASRFRTGNYGYTF.

This clone was seen a single time. This chain joins TRBV5-4 and TRBJ1-3; D not resolved. The ends were cut back, 5 bases at V and 0 bases at J, with 12 bases in the middle. This CDR3 region has 15 residues. Germline V lookup: CDR1 SGHNT, CDR2 YYREEE (reference sequence). CDR3 residues: CASSRTVSSGNTIYF. DNA for the CDR3: TGTGCCAGCAGTCGTACAGTAAGCTCTGGAAACACCATATATTTT. The full variable domain, with the rest looked up from reference TRBV5-4 and TRBJ1-3, is ETGVTQSPTHLIKTRGQQVTLRCSSQSGHNTVSWYQQALGQGPQFIFQYYREEENGRGNFPPRFSGLQFPNYSSELNVNALELDDSALYLCASSRTVSSGNTIYFGEGSWLTVV.

This chain connects TRBV2 to TRBJ1-2; 9 bases fit TRBD1. This CDR3 is 13 amino acids long. J gave up 5 bases and V 6 bases, and 4 bases lay outside the gene matches. Germline V CDR1 and CDR2: SNHLY, FYNNEI. This CDR3 is CASRQGASYGYTF. In DNA, the CDR3 is TGTGCCAGCAGACAGGGGGCATCGTATGGCTACACCTTC. Full variable domain (remainder filled in from reference TRBV2 and TRBJ1-2): EPEVTQTPSHQVTQMGQEVILRCVPISNHLYFYWYRQILGQKVEFLVSFYNNEISEKSEIFDDQFSVERPDGSNFTLKIRSTKLEDSAMYFCASRQGASYGYTFGSGTRLTVV.

The chain couples TRBV28 to TRBJ2-3; the D gene is possibly TRBD2 (5 bases). This CDR3 has 15 residues. The ends were cut back, 6 bases at V and 1 base at J, with 14 bases in the middle. Per germline, CDR1 MDHEN and CDR2 SYDVKM. The CDR3 region is CASSPVRRGTDTQYF. In nucleotides, the CDR3 is TGTGCCAGCAGCCCAGTCCGGCGGGGCACAGATACGCAGTATTTT.

The chain is built from TRBV5-1 and TRBJ1-1; 8 nucleotides align to TRBD1. From germline, CDR1 is SGHRS and CDR2 YFSETQ. This CDR3 has 14 amino acids. Trimming at V came to 4 bases and at J to 5 bases, leaving 7 bases not matched to a gene. The CDR3 nucleotides read TGCGCCAGCAGCGAGCGGACAGGGAGGACTGAAGCTTTCTTT. Protein product: CASSERTGRTEAFF. The variable domain in full, with the rest retrieved from reference TRBV5-1 and TRBJ1-1, is KAGVTQTPRYLIKTRGQQVTLSCSPISGHRSVSWYQQTPGQGLQFLFEYFSETQRNKGNFPGRFSGRQFSNSRSEMNVSTLELGDSALYLCASSERTGRTEAFFGQGTRLTVV.

The chain uses TRBV30 and TRBJ2-7, with 8 bases identical to TRBD1. The CDR3 spans 15 residues. The germline gives CDR1 GTSNPN, CDR2 SVGIG (reference sequence). After removal of 1 base from V and 7 bases from J, the junction contained 12 bases not matched to a gene. The CDR3 nucleotides are TGTGCCTGGAGTGCAGCTGGACAGGGCCCAGGGGAGCAGTACTTC. Protein product: CAWSAAGQGPGEQYF.

The chain combines TRBV9 with TRBJ2-1; the match to TRBD1 covers 9 bases. Losses at the gene ends were 4 bases for V and 9 bases for J; bases not matched to a gene: 11. The CDR3 is 15 residues long. Germline V gene lookup returns CDR1 SGDLS and CDR2 YYNGEE. The CDR3 reads CASSFAGTGKGEQFF. The CDR3 coding sequence is TGTGCCAGCAGCTTCGCCGGGACAGGGAAAGGTGAGCAGTTCTTC. Full variable domain (outside the CDR3, taken from reference TRBV9 and TRBJ2-1): DSGVTQTPKHLITATGQRVTLRCSPRSGDLSVYWYQQSLDQGLQFLIQYYNGEERAKGNILERFSAQQFPDLHSELNLSSLELGDSALYFCASSFAGTGKGEQFFGPGTRLTVL.